A selection of T cell receptor beta chains follows, all from one sample in a study of shared clonotypes between healthy human individuals. Sequenced by immunoSEQ multiplex PCR; TCRdb stores in-frame clones only, minus some. In the table there are roughly 1,100,000 clones, approximately 76% of which are singletons. The sequenced sample was memory CD4+ T cells sorted from blood. These receptors came from a man aged 18 to 30 in good health. Each CDR3 is given with its conserved first and last residue. The order of the fields is D gene, clone size, V gene, J gene, CDR3 length, CDR3 DNA, CDR3 protein. A D gene is named only where the DNA matches it firmly. Clone size appears in some rows only: once, few, many, or a class for an expanded clone.

>TRBD1|few|TRBV30|TRBJ1-6|14
TGTGCCTGGAGTCACAGGGGGAATAATTCACCCCTCCACTTT
CAWSHRGNNSPLHF
>.|.|TRBV6-6|TRBJ2-3|14
TGTGCCAGCAGCCAACGGCCCCACACAGATACGCAGTATTTT
CASSQRPHTDTQYF
>.|.|TRBV9|TRBJ2-7|17
TGTGCCAGCAGCCCCCACCCAAGAGGACAGGGAGGGGGCGAGCAGTACTTC
CASSPHPRGQGGGEQYF
>TRBD1|.|TRBV10-3|TRBJ1-6|12
TGTGCCATCAGTACAGGGGATTCACCCCTCCACTTT
CAISTGDSPLHF
>.|.|TRBV6-1|TRBJ2-7|15
TGTGCCATCTCGGGGCAGGACAGTCGGTCCTACGAGCAGTACTTC
CAISGQDSRSYEQYF
>.|.|TRBV18|TRBJ2-7|14
TGTGCCAGCTCACCACCGCAGAACCCCTACGAGCAGTACTTC
CASSPPQNPYEQYF
>TRBD1|once|TRBV7-8|TRBJ1-1|17
TGTGCCAGCAGCCCTGGACAGGGTAGGATTGGGAACACTGAAGCTTTCTTT
CASSPGQGRIGNTEAFF
>.|.|TRBV29-1|TRBJ1-2|12
TGCAGCGTTGAAGTACAGGCCTATGGCTACACCTTC
CSVEVQAYGYTF
>.|.|TRBV10-3|TRBJ2-7|13
TGTGCCATCACCAGTGGGACTTTTTACGAGCAGTACTTC
CAITSGTFYEQYF
>.|.|TRBV10-3|TRBJ2-7|11
TGTGCCATCAGTGAGGCAGGCGAGCAGTACTTC
CAISEAGEQYF
>.|.|TRBV2|TRBJ1-1|13
TGTGCCAGACAAGGTCACCAGAACACTGAAGCTTTCTTT
CARQGHQNTEAFF
>.|few|TRBV2|TRBJ2-7|13
TGTGCCAGCGGCCGGGACACTGCCTACGAGCAGTACTTC
CASGRDTAYEQYF
>.|few|TRBV11-3|TRBJ2-3|12
TGTGCCAGCAGCGCGGACAGTTATACGCAGTATTTT
CASSADSYTQYF
>.|.|TRBV5-4|TRBJ1-3|15
TGTGCCAGCAGTCCCGGACAGTACTCTGGAAACACCATATATTTT
CASSPGQYSGNTIYF
>.|.|TRBV11-2|TRBJ1-1|12
TGTGCCAGCAGCTTATTCGGACAATTTGTAGCCTTT
CASSLFGQFVAF